The clone carrying this T cell receptor beta chain appeared a few times. Germline CDR1 reads MDHEN; CDR2 reads SYDVKM. Trimming removed 6 bases from V and 3 bases from J; junction bases left unmatched: 5. The CDR3 loop spans 14 amino acids. As originally analysed: Estimation of nucleated cell counts was performed using reference gene primer amplification. TCRdb keeps only in-frame clones here, not all; method: immunoSEQ multiplex PCR. Clone size and the V and J calls come from that table; the DNA yielded D and trimming. The sample holds around 190,000 clones; roughly three quarters are singletons and the top ten take around 16%. These data come from a study of blood T cell repertoires in COVID-19. On the study more broadly: The United States, Italy and Spain supplied acute and convalescent COVID-19 samples.

Participant reports of clinical history set cohort assignment. The sequenced material came from PBMCs or T cells enriched from blood (not recorded which). This TCR was sampled from a woman aged 45-59 years with acute COVID-19. V and J are TRBV28 and TRBJ1-5; 7 bases are shared with TRBD1. CDR3 bases: TGTGCCAGCAGCCTGACAGGGATCAATCAGCCCCAGCATTTT. Its translation is CASSLTGINQPQHF.